Listed below are T cell receptor beta chains from one sample, sequenced in a study of blood T cell repertoires in COVID-19. Measured with immunoSEQ multiplex PCR; TCRdb has only the in-frame clones, and not every one. The top ten hold 10% to 15% of the sample, which has around 170,000 clones, approximately 80% seen once. The sample taken for sequencing was PBMCs or T cells enriched from blood (not recorded which). These receptors were taken from a man over 45 who had recovered from COVID-19. Both conserved end residues are part of each CDR3. D genes are given only for firm matches. The listing skips clone size in some rows; elsewhere it reads once, few, many or a size class.

TGTGCCAGCAGTGACCCGGGGTACTCCGGGGAGCTGTTTTTT,CASSDPGYSGELFF,TRBV6-2/TRBV6-3,-,TRBJ2-2,14,-
TGTGCCAGCAGTGGGACAGGGGGCCATGGCTACACCTTC,CASSGTGGHGYTF,TRBV27,-,TRBJ1-2,13,TRBD1
TGTGCCAGCAGACATCTCCCCCGGACAGGGGGCTATGGCTACACCTTC,CASRHLPRTGGYGYTF,TRBV2,-,TRBJ1-2,16,TRBD1
TGTGCCAGCAGCCAAGCTACTAGCGGGGGGGGAGAGCAGTACTTC,CASSQATSGGGEQYF,TRBV3-1/TRBV3-2,few,TRBJ2-7,15,TRBD2
TGTGCCAGTACCCCGGACAGGTTAACAGATCAGCCCCAGCATTTT,CASTPDRLTDQPQHF,TRBV19,-,TRBJ1-5,15,TRBD1
TGCAGCGTTGAAGACGCAGGTCATGTCAACTATGGCTACACCTTC,CSVEDAGHVNYGYTF,TRBV29-1,-,TRBJ1-2,15,-
TGTGCCAGCAGCCGGGACAGGGGCTCTGGCTACACCTTC,CASSRDRGSGYTF,TRBV3-1/TRBV3-2,-,TRBJ1-2,13,TRBD1
TGTGCCAGCTCACCGGGACAAGAAGAAAAACTGTTTTTT,CASSPGQEEKLFF,TRBV18,-,TRBJ1-4,13,-
TGTGCCAGTAGTAGGGACAGGGGGGACACCGGGGAGCTGTTTTTT,CASSRDRGDTGELFF,TRBV19,-,TRBJ2-2,15,TRBD1
TGCGCCAGCAGCCAACAGGGTGTGGGCGAGCAGTACTTC,CASSQQGVGEQYF,TRBV4-3,-,TRBJ2-7,13,-
TGTGCCTGGAGTACCGGGACAGGGCGTACACCCCTCCACTTT,CAWSTGTGRTPLHF,TRBV30,-,TRBJ1-6,14,TRBD1
TGTGCCAGCAGCCCGGGACAGGGGGGTTCCAATCAGCCCCAGCATTTT,CASSPGQGGSNQPQHF,TRBV7-6,many,TRBJ1-5,16,TRBD1
TGTGCCATCAGAACCACAGGGACGAACTACGAGCAGTACTTC,CAIRTTGTNYEQYF,TRBV10-3,few,TRBJ2-7,14,-
TGCGCCAGCAGCTTGGGTGCAGGGGCGGAAGGCTACACCTTC,CASSLGAGAEGYTF,TRBV5-1,few,TRBJ1-2,14,-
TGTGCCAGCAGCCAAAACCCAGGCCTGAACACTGAAGCTTTCTTT,CASSQNPGLNTEAFF,TRBV7-3,-,TRBJ1-1,15,-
TGTGCCAGCAGCTTAGTCCCCGGGACTCACGAGCAGTACTTC,CASSLVPGTHEQYF,TRBV11-2,-,TRBJ2-7,14,-
TGTGCCAGCAGCCCGGGAGGGCAGGGGACCGGGGAGCTGTTTTTT,CASSPGGQGTGELFF,TRBV28,-,TRBJ2-2,15,TRBD2
TGTGCCAGTACTAACCCAGGGGGTTCGGTTGAAGCTTTCTTT,CASTNPGGSVEAFF,TRBV6-5,once,TRBJ1-1,14,TRBD1
TGTGCCAGCAGTTACCGCAGGCCGTTGTTTCAGTACTTC,CASSYRRPLFQYF,TRBV6-6,-,TRBJ2-7,13,-
TGTGCCAGCAGCGTAGCGGCGGGGGGTACGCAAGAGACCCAGTACTTC,CASSVAAGGTQETQYF,TRBV9,-,TRBJ2-5,16,TRBD2
TGTGCCAGCAGCTCACCGGGACTAGCTCTCGAGCAGTACTTC,CASSSPGLALEQYF,TRBV5-6,once,TRBJ2-7,14,TRBD2
TGTGCCAGCAGGATCTTCCCCCCGGGGGAATCCTACGAGCAGTACTTC,CASRIFPPGESYEQYF,TRBV5-8,-,TRBJ2-7,16,-
TGTGCCAGCAGCTCGGACCCAAACAGGGTCGGAAACACCATATATTTT,CASSSDPNRVGNTIYF,TRBV5-5,-,TRBJ1-3,16,-
TGTGCCAGCAGCGTAGGAGGGGGCGCGGGTTCCGCCTATGGCTACACCTTC,CASSVGGGAGSAYGYTF,TRBV9,-,TRBJ1-2,17,TRBD1
TGTGCCAGTAGTATAGATGTGACAGGGTCGCGTAGCAATCAGCCCCAGCATTTT,CASSIDVTGSRSNQPQHF,TRBV19,-,TRBJ1-5,18,TRBD1
TGTGCCAGCAGCCCCGGACAGACCACAGATACGCAGTATTTT,CASSPGQTTDTQYF,TRBV7-3,-,TRBJ2-3,14,-
TGCGCCAGCAGCTTGGCCCTAGCGGGGACCTACAATGAGCAGTTCTTC,CASSLALAGTYNEQFF,TRBV5-1,-,TRBJ2-1,16,TRBD2
TGTGCCAGCAGTCCAACTTGGACAGGAGACATTGGCTACACCTTC,CASSPTWTGDIGYTF,TRBV3-1/TRBV3-2,-,TRBJ1-2,15,TRBD1
TGTGCCAGCAGGCGGGCGGGGACAGGGTTTGGCTACACCTTC,CASRRAGTGFGYTF,TRBV6-5,-,TRBJ1-2,14,TRBD1
TGTGCCAGCAGCGTAGGTGGGACAGGGGGTTACGAGCAGTACTTC,CASSVGGTGGYEQYF,TRBV9,-,TRBJ2-7,15,TRBD1
TGTGCCAGCAGTTTACAGGGGCCCAGCTCTGGAAACACCATATATTTT,CASSLQGPSSGNTIYF,TRBV7-9,few,TRBJ1-3,16,TRBD1
TGTGCCAGCAGTCCGCTACAGGACTCCTACGAGCAGTACTTC,CASSPLQDSYEQYF,TRBV28,few,TRBJ2-7,14,-
TGTGCCAGCAGCTCGCCGGGACAGGGAAACACCATATATTTT,CASSSPGQGNTIYF,TRBV5-4,-,TRBJ1-3,14,TRBD1
TGTGCCAGCAGATTTAAGGCAGACAGGGGGCTCTATGGCTACACCTTC,CASRFKADRGLYGYTF,TRBV27,once,TRBJ1-2,16,TRBD1
TGTGCCAGCAGCGTTGCGGGGGGGGAAGGACAGCCCCAGCATTTT,CASSVAGGEGQPQHF,TRBV9,-,TRBJ1-5,15,-
TGTGCCATCAGCCCTTTTCGTCCTCGCGGGGGGGGAGCGACCGGGGAGCTGTTTTTT,CAISPFRPRGGGATGELFF,TRBV10-3,-,TRBJ2-2,19,TRBD2
TGTGCCAGCAGCTCACTTGGCACCGGGGAGCTGTTTTTT,CASSSLGTGELFF,TRBV7-9,-,TRBJ2-2,13,-
TGTGCCAGTAGACAGGGGGCCGCAAACACCATATATTTT,CASRQGAANTIYF,TRBV19,-,TRBJ1-3,13,TRBD1
TGTGCCAGCAGTTGGCGTAGCGGGGGGGCTGTCAACGAGCAGTACTTC,CASSWRSGGAVNEQYF,TRBV6-5,-,TRBJ2-7,16,TRBD2
TGTGCCAGTAGCAGAGACAGGGCGGGTTCACCCCTCCACTTT,CASSRDRAGSPLHF,TRBV19,-,TRBJ1-6,14,TRBD1
TGTGCCAGCAGCCAAGGGATGGGGAGCTCAGATACGCAGTATTTT,CASSQGMGSSDTQYF,TRBV3-1/TRBV3-2,-,TRBJ2-3,15,-